These T cell receptor beta chains were read from a single sample in a study of Ad26.COV2.S vaccination and SARS-CoV-2 variants. Sequencing used immunoSEQ multiplex PCR; TCRdb keeps in-frame clones, though not all of them. The sample records tens of thousands of clones, roughly 80% being singletons. Sequencing was performed on peripheral blood, taken after recovery from COVID-19. These TCRs come from a human donor who had recovered from COVID-19. Both conserved end residues are part of each CDR3. Each record gives: J gene, V gene, clone size, CDR3 length, D gene, CDR3 DNA, CDR3 protein. A D gene is named only where the DNA matches it firmly. Part of the rows lack a size; the others show once, few, many or a class for expanded clones.

>TRBJ2-6|TRBV7-3|NA|16|NA
TGTGCCAGCAGCCCCCGGGCAGGGGCTGGGGCCAACGTCCTGACTTTC
CASSPRAGAGANVLTF
>TRBJ2-2|TRBV5-1|NA|18|TRBD2
TGCGCCAGCAGCTTGACCTTGGGTGCGGGGGGAAACACCGGGGAGCTGTTTTTT
CASSLTLGAGGNTGELFF
>TRBJ1-5|TRBV5-1|NA|9|NA
TGCGCCAGCAAGGAACCCCAGCATTTT
CASKEPQHF
>TRBJ2-5|TRBV5-4|NA|16|TRBD2
TGTGCCAGCAGCGTACGTAGCGGGGGTTTCCAAGAGACCCAGTACTTC
CASSVRSGGFQETQYF
>TRBJ2-1|TRBV7-7|NA|13|TRBD1
TGTGCCAGCAGCCCGGACAGGGTTAATGAGCAGTTCTTC
CASSPDRVNEQFF
>TRBJ1-1|TRBV11-2|NA|14|NA
TGTGCCAGCAGCTCGTCCCGGGACTCCCCTGAAGCTTTCTTT
CASSSSRDSPEAFF
>TRBJ1-1|TRBV7-2|NA|15|NA
TGTGCCAGCAGCTTAGAGGTCCTACGGGACACTGAAGCTTTCTTT
CASSLEVLRDTEAFF
>TRBJ2-1|TRBV19|NA|15|NA
TGTGCCAGTAAGGGGGCAGGGAGGGCCAGGAATGAGCAGTTCTTC
CASKGAGRARNEQFF
>TRBJ2-5|TRBV5-8|NA|11|NA
TGTGCCAGCAGCTTGGAGACGACCCAGTACTTC
CASSLETTQYF
>TRBJ2-7|TRBV18|NA|14|TRBD1
TGTGCCAGCTCACCTGGGACAGGCACATACGAGCAGTACTTC
CASSPGTGTYEQYF
>TRBJ2-3|TRBV6-6|few|16|TRBD2
TGTGCCAGCTCGACCCCACTAGCGGGGGAGTCCGATACGCAGTATTTT
CASSTPLAGESDTQYF
>TRBJ2-3|TRBV7-6|NA|17|NA
TGTGCCAGCAGCTTAGCCGCCGGGGGTGGGAGAACAGATACGCAGTATTTT
CASSLAAGGGRTDTQYF
>TRBJ1-1|TRBV4-2|NA|13|NA
TGTGCCAGCCGCAAAGGGGAGACCGCTGAAGCTTTCTTT
CASRKGETAEAFF
>TRBJ1-4|TRBV9|NA|14|NA
TGTGCCAGCAGCGTAGGAGATCCGAATGAAAAACTGTTTTTT
CASSVGDPNEKLFF
>TRBJ1-1|TRBV9|NA|15|NA
TGTGCCAGCAGCTTACGGACCGACGGAAGGTTTGGAGCTTTCTTT
CASSLRTDGRFGAFF
>TRBJ2-2|TRBV5-1|NA|14|NA
TGCGCCAGCAGCTTGGCCTTCTACACCGGGGAGCTGTTTTTT
CASSLAFYTGELFF
>TRBJ1-1|TRBV18|NA|14|NA
TGTGCCAGCTCACTGGGAAGGTTAGGGGCTGAAGCTTTCTTT
CASSLGRLGAEAFF
>TRBJ2-5|TRBV19|NA|12|NA
TGTGCCACTCAGGGAATCCAAGAGACCCAGTACTTC
CATQGIQETQYF
>TRBJ2-1|TRBV7-8|NA|13|NA
TGTGCCAGCAGCCCGGGGGACTACAATGAGCAGTTCTTC
CASSPGDYNEQFF
>TRBJ1-3|TRBV6-5|NA|15|NA
TGTGCCAGCAGCCTCGGACTCAGCTCTGGAAACACCATATATTTT
CASSLGLSSGNTIYF
>TRBJ2-2|TRBV7-9|NA|18|TRBD2
TGTGCCAGCAGCTTAAACCGCCTACTAGCGGGGAGGGCCGGGGAGCTGTTTTTT
CASSLNRLLAGRAGELFF
>TRBJ1-1|TRBV29-1|NA|12|NA
TGCAGCGTTGAGTATGGAGGCACTGAAGCTTTCTTT
CSVEYGGTEAFF